This T cell receptor (beta chain) was sequenced in a study of blood T cell repertoires in COVID-19. Germline assignment: CDR1 SGHRS and CDR2 YFSETQ. The V gene lost 5 bases and the J gene lost 7 bases, with 10 bases spanning the gap. This CDR3 comprises 12 residues. TCRdb's copy holds only in-frame clones and misses some; the assay was immunoSEQ multiplex PCR. The sample consists of about 82,000 clones, 80% of them appearing once. The sample comprised peripheral blood. The clonotype was recovered from a woman aged 40 to 50 with active or convalescent COVID-19. The chain combines TRBV5-1 with TRBJ2-1; a weak D match, TRBD2 (6 bases). The CDR3 region is CASRVAENEQFF. CDR3 sequence (DNA): TGCGCCAGCAGAGTAGCGGAGAATGAGCAGTTCTTC.